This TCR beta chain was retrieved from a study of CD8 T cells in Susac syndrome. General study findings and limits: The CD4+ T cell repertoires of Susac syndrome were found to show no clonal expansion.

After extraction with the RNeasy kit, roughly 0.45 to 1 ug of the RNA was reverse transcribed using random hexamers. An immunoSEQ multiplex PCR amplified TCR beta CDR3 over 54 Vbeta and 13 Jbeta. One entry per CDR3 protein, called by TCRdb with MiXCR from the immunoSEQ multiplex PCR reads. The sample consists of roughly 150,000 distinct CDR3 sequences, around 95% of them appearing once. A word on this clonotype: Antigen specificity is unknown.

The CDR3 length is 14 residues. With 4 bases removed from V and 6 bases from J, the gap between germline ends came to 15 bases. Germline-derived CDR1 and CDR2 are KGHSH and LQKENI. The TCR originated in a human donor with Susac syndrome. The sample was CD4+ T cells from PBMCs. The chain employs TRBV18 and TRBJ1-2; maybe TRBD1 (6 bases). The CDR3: CASSLLQGEDGYTF. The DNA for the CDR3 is TGTGCCAGCTCACTACTACAGGGAGAGGATGGCTACACCTTC. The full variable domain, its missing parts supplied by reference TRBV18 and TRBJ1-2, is NAGVMQNPRHLVRRRGQEARLRCSPMKGHSHVYWYRQLPEEGLKFMVYLQKENIIDESGMPKERFSAEFPKEGPSILRIQQVVRGDSAAYFCASSLLQGEDGYTFGSGTRLTVV.